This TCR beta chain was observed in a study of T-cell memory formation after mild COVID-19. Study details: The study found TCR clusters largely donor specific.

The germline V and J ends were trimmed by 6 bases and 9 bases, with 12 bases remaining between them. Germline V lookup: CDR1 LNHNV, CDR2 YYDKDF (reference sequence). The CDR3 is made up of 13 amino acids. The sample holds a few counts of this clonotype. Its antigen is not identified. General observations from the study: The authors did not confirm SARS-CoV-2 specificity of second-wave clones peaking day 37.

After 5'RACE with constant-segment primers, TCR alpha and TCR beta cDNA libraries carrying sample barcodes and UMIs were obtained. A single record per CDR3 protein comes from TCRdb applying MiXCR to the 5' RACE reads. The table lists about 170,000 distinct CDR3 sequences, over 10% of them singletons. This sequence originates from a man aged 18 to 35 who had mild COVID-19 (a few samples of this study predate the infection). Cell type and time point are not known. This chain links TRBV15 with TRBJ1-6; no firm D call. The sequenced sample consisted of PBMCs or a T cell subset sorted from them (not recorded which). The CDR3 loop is CATRPEGTSPLHF. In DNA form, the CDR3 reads TGTGCCACCAGGCCCGAGGGTACTTCACCCCTCCACTTT.